The sequence of this T cell receptor beta chain was determined in a study of vaccination and CD4 T cells after COVID-19. Study-wide background: Timing of post-vaccine sample collection was a median approximately 79 days after dose two, with a range of 14 to 241. Whole-study results and caveats: Recorded median SARS-CoV-2-reactive clonotype numbers increased from around 19 to 38 without reaching significance. Data came from relatively few convalescent patients and lacked early post-infection timepoints. Only after vaccination were a median about 87% of convalescents' reactive clones seen.

TCRdb ran MiXCR on the PCR reads and lists one entry per CDR3 protein. The data contain more than 20,000 distinct CDR3 sequences, over 40% of them singletons. With regard to this clonotype: Antigen: not known.

From germline, CDR1 is SNHLY and CDR2 FYNNEI. The CDR3 totals 13 residues. The V end was cut by 6 bases, the J end by 4 bases, with 13 bases between. The V and J genes are TRBV2 and TRBJ2-7, with D maybe TRBD2 (5 bases). The receptor was derived from a human donor who had recovered from COVID-19. Sequenced material: CD4+ T cells from blood, taken before SARS-CoV-2 vaccination. DNA of the CDR3: TGTGCCAGCAGGACCAGGACTGTTTACGAGCAGTACTTC. Translation: CASRTRTVYEQYF.